This note documents a single T cell receptor (beta chain) sequence. Its antigen is undetermined. This sample stems from a study of CD8 T cells in Susac syndrome. Study-wide results and limits: Susac syndrome CD4+ T cell repertoires showed no clonal expansion.

Random-hexamer reverse transcription was applied to roughly 0.5 to 1 ug RNA. TCRdb fed the immunoSEQ multiplex PCR reads into MiXCR, producing one record per CDR3 protein. The profile shows some 150,000 distinct CDR3 sequences, approximately 95% of them singletons. In blood CD8+ and CD4+ T cells, TCR beta underwent sequencing. TEMRA cells were FACS-enriched, unlike CD8+ and CD4+ T cells, which were negatively isolated. Sequenced sample: CD4+ T cells from PBMCs. The sequence was collected from a human donor with Susac syndrome.

The CDR3 here is CATSRAGQGETLSGANVLTF. The CDR3 bases are TGTGCCACCAGCAGAGCAGGACAGGGGGAAACTCTCTCTGGGGCCAACGTCCTGACTTTC. V usage is TRBV15 and J usage is TRBJ2-6; 10 bases fit TRBD1. This CDR3 spans 20 amino acids. V gave up 1 base and J gave up 0 bases; unmatched junction bases: 9. Germline V gives CDR1 LNHNV, CDR2 YYDKDF (reference sequence).